The 31 T cell receptor beta chains below all came from one sample that was sequenced in a study of blood T cells in healthy people across ages. Alongside a J-beta primer mix, a sample-barcoded 5' primer served in a second PCR lasting about 7 to 12 cycles. MiXCR, run by TCRdb on the 5' RACE reads, gives a single entry per CDR3 protein. In the table there are under 950,000 distinct CDR3 sequences, about 20% of which are singletons. The material sequenced was blood. All receptors derive from a man in his 70s in good health.

The V gene is TRBV14, the J gene TRBJ2-3; D is uncertain. Trimming took off 0 bases at V and 4 bases at J, with 11 bases between the two ends. Germline V gene sequence: CDR1 SGHDN, CDR2 FVKESK. The CDR3 is 15 amino acids. CDR3 sequence: CASSQDLVRADTQYF. Here the CDR3 DNA reads TGTGCCAGCAGCCAAGACCTAGTAAGGGCAGATACGCAGTATTTT. Looking up the rest from reference TRBV14 and TRBJ2-3 gives the full variable domain: EAGVTQFPSHSVIEKGQTVTLRCDPISGHDNLYWYRRVMGKEIKFLLHFVKESKQDESGMPNNRFLAERTGGTYSTLKVQPAELEDSGVYFCASSQDLVRADTQYFGPGTRLTVL.

This chain joins TRBV5-1 and TRBJ2-1; D possibly uses TRBD1 or TRBD2 (7 bases each). Germline CDR1 SGHRS, CDR2 YFSETQ. Trimming pared 1 base from V and 5 bases from J, leaving 16 bases between. This CDR3 region has 16 residues. The CDR3 spells CASSLSHAGGDNEQFF. As DNA, the CDR3 is TGCGCCAGCAGCTTGTCCCACGCAGGGGGGGACAATGAGCAGTTCTTC.

This clonotype turned up a few times. The chain links TRBV3-1 to TRBJ2-5; no clear D. The closer fit of TRBJ2-7 to the DNA end suggests the J call may be wrong. The CDR3 spans 12 residues. The germline V gene encodes CDR1 LGHDT and CDR2 YNNKEL (reference sequence). The CDR3 here is CASSQLDREQYF. CDR3 bases: TGTGCCAGCAGCCAACTCGACCGCGAGCAGTACTTC.

In this sample, this clonotype turned up a few times. The chain couples TRBV11-2 to TRBJ2-3; 10 nucleotides agree with TRBD2. The CDR3 totals 14 residues. The trim removed 6 bases at V and 10 bases at J, leaving 10 bases unmatched. Germline values: CDR1 SGHAT, CDR2 FQNNGV. In DNA, the CDR3 is TGTGCCAGCAGACCTAGCGGGGGTATTCCTTCGCAGTATTTT. Translated, it gives CASRPSGGIPSQYF.

This clonotype was counted between two and nine times. Written as DNA, the CDR3 is TGTGCCAGCAGCTGGAGTGATGAGCAGTTCTTC. As protein: CASSWSDEQFF. The chain has TRBV11-2 and TRBJ2-1; D is ambiguous. This CDR3 has 11 amino acids. V lost 4 bases and J 8 bases, leaving 6 bases between the germline ends. Germline values: CDR1 SGHAT, CDR2 FQNNGV.

In this sample, this clonotype turned up a few times. Sequence at one end of the junction differs from germline and may be a read error. The genes are TRBV12-3 or TRBV12-4 and TRBJ2-5; 12 bases agree with TRBD2. The tail of the sequence fits TRBJ2-1 better, so the J call may be wrong. The CDR3 covers 15 residues. In DNA form, the CDR3 reads TGTGCCAGCAGTCTAGCGGGAGGGCCAAATGGAGAGCAGTTCTTC. Translation gives CASSLAGGPNGEQFF.

This chain joins TRBV7-3 and TRBJ2-1; D perhaps matches TRBD2 (6 bases). This CDR3 has 16 residues. Germline-derived CDR1 and CDR2 are SGHTA and FQGTGA. Trimming stripped 1 base from V and 1 base from J, with 11 bases between. The CDR3 loop is CASSLRSAGSYNEQFF. CDR3 sequence (DNA): TGTGCCAGCAGCTTAAGGAGCGCGGGATCCTACAATGAGCAGTTCTTC.

This chain connects TRBV27 to TRBJ1-5; D is perhaps TRBD1 (5 bases). The CDR3 consists of 14 residues. Germline V gene sequence: CDR1 MNHEY, CDR2 SMNVEV (reference sequence). Trimming took off 5 bases at V and 5 bases at J, with 13 bases between the two ends. As DNA, the CDR3 is TGTGCCAGCAGTCAGGAGGGGCAGGATCAGCCCCAGCATTTT. Encoded protein: CASSQEGQDQPQHF.

This clonotype has a handful of counts. V gene TRBV20-1 combines with J gene TRBJ2-5; perhaps TRBD2 as D (6 bases). The J call could be wrong; TRBJ2-1 is a better fit for the DNA end. The CDR3 has 12 residues. Germline CDR1 DFQATT, CDR2 SNEGSKA (reference sequence). The CDR3 spells CMGGGGYNEQFF. CDR3 nucleotide sequence: TGCATGGGGGGAGGCGGGTACAATGAGCAGTTCTTC.

Only a few counts were recorded for this clonotype. The V gene is TRBV10-2, the J gene TRBJ2-2, with D hard to call. CDR1 WSHSY and CDR2 SAAADI come from the germline V gene. The CDR3 is 14 residues long. V shed 7 bases and J shed 5 bases, with 14 bases lying between them. CDR3 nucleotide sequence: TGCGCCAGCACCTCGACCTCTCGTACCGGGGAGCTGTTTTTT. Translation: CASTSTSRTGELFF.

The rearrangement links TRBV7-2 to TRBJ1-2; possible D gene TRBD1, 5 bases. The CDR3 extends over 14 amino acids. V lost 5 bases, J lost 2 bases, and 12 bases lay in between. Germline CDR1 SGHTA, CDR2 FQGNSA. CDR3 bases: TGTGCCAGCAGCACCGCGGGACGGAACTATGGCTACACCTTC. It translates to CASSTAGRNYGYTF.

This chain connects TRBV5-1 to TRBJ1-2; 8 bases fit TRBD1. The germline V gene has CDR1 SGHRS and CDR2 YFSETQ. V dropped 4 bases and J dropped 4; count of bases not matched to a gene: 9. The CDR3 consists of 15 residues. The CDR3 loop reads CASSASGTGSYGYTF. The CDR3 bases are TGCGCCAGCAGCGCCTCCGGGACAGGATCCTATGGCTACACCTTC.

The table lists this clonotype with many counts. This chain joins TRBV28 and TRBJ2-1; 8 bases match TRBD2. The CDR3 totals 14 residues. Germline assignment: CDR1 MDHEN and CDR2 SYDVKM. The J segment lost 6 bases and the V segment lost 11 bases, leaving 12 bases of the junction unmatched. The DNA of the CDR3 is TGTGCCGTCCCCTCCGGGGGGGAAGTCAATGAGCAGTTCTTC. Translating gives CAVPSGGEVNEQFF.

The rearrangement uses TRBV11-2 and TRBJ1-2; D unresolved. V shed 3 bases and J shed 0 bases, with 11 bases lying between them. Germline V lookup: CDR1 SGHAT, CDR2 FQNNGV. This CDR3 is built from 15 residues. The CDR3 loop is CASSFGMDPNYGYTF. The CDR3, as DNA: TGTGCCAGCAGCTTTGGTATGGACCCTAACTATGGCTACACCTTC.

Details on this clonotype: An end of the junction does not agree with germline; a read error may underlie this. This sequence joins TRBV4-1 and TRBJ2-5, with D tentatively TRBD1 (5 bases). The CDR3 covers 13 residues. CDR1 is MGHRA and CDR2 is YSYEKL in the germline V gene. The DNA for the CDR3 is TGCGCCGGCAGCCAGGGTATCCAAGAGACCCAGTACTTC. Its protein product is CAGSQGIQETQYF.

This clonotype was counted many times. The J gene is TRBJ2-3, the V gene TRBV9; D gene unclear. The germline V gene has CDR1 SGDLS and CDR2 YYNGEE. Trimming took 0 bases from V and 5 from J, leaving 4 bases between them. This CDR3 region has 12 residues. The CDR3 protein is CASSVGRDTQYF. The CDR3 bases are TGTGCCAGCAGCGTAGGCAGAGATACGCAGTATTTT.

This clonotype was found a few times. The chain carries TRBV12-3 or TRBV12-4 and TRBJ2-1; 12 bases agree with TRBD1. J gave up 4 bases and V 6 bases, and 4 bases lay outside the gene matches. The CDR3 consists of 15 residues. For the CDR3, the DNA is TGTGCCAGCAGCCGGGACAGGGGGCCTTACAATGAGCAGTTCTTC. Translated: CASSRDRGPYNEQFF.

This clonotype showed up just a few times. CDR3 amino acids: CASSVSVGTEAFF. CDR3 nucleotide sequence: TGTGCCAGCAGTGTTTCAGTGGGCACTGAAGCTTTCTTT. The chain joins TRBV2 to TRBJ1-1; no firm D call. The CDR3 extends over 13 amino acids. Germline-derived CDR1 and CDR2 are SNHLY and FYNNEI. V was clipped by 4 bases and J by 4 bases, with 10 bases between them.

This chain connects TRBV4-2 to TRBJ2-3; TRBD2 matches at 10 bases. This CDR3 has 17 amino acids. Germline V lookup: CDR1 LGHNA, CDR2 YNFKEQ. V shed 4 bases and J 6 bases; nucleotides not matched to a gene: 13. CDR3 nucleotide sequence: TGTGCCAGCAGCCTTAGGCCCCTAGCGGGGGCCGGGGATACGCAGTATTTT. It translates to CASSLRPLAGAGDTQYF.

The rearrangement uses TRBV7-2 and TRBJ2-7; D is uncertain. CDR1 and CDR2 from the germline V gene are SGHTA and FQGNSA. V was cut by 1 base and J by 3 bases, with 13 bases left in between. This CDR3 spans 15 amino acids. The CDR3: CASSLDPGSGYEQYF. The CDR3 coding sequence is TGTGCCAGCAGCTTAGATCCAGGATCCGGCTACGAGCAGTACTTC.

The rearrangement links TRBV5-6 to TRBJ2-7; D is unresolved. Germline values: CDR1 SGHDT, CDR2 YYEEEE. The CDR3 is made up of 13 amino acids. V lost 5 bases, J lost 6 bases, and 15 bases lay in between. The CDR3 here is CASSPIGLSEQYF. In DNA, the CDR3 is TGTGCCAGCAGTCCTATCGGCCTGAGCGAGCAGTACTTC.

This rearrangement joins TRBV5-1 to TRBJ2-7, with 9 bases aligning to TRBD2. The CDR3 covers 16 residues. In germline, CDR1 is SGHRS, CDR2 YFSETQ. Losses at the gene ends were 4 bases for V and 1 base for J; bases not matched to a gene: 9. In DNA, the CDR3 is TGCGCCAGCAGCCTCACAGGACTAGCGTTTTCCTACGAGCAGTACTTC. Its translation: CASSLTGLAFSYEQYF. Supplemented by reference TRBV5-1 and TRBJ2-7, the full variable domain reads KAGVTQTPRYLIKTRGQQVTLSCSPISGHRSVSWYQQTPGQGLQFLFEYFSETQRNKGNFPGRFSGRQFSNSRSEMNVSTLELGDSALYLCASSLTGLAFSYEQYFGPGTRLTVT.

The gene calls are TRBV20-1 and TRBJ1-1, with 7 bases fitting TRBD1. Germline-derived CDR1 and CDR2 are DFQATT and SNEGSKA (reference sequence). The CDR3 runs 13 residues. V shed 3 bases, J shed 4 bases, and the junction held 5 bases outside the gene matches. The CDR3 sequence: CSARITGATEAFF. The CDR3 DNA sequence: TGCAGTGCTAGGATTACAGGGGCCACTGAAGCTTTCTTT.

This clonotype occurred many times. The chain links TRBV10-3 to TRBJ2-5; TRBD2 might be the D (7 bases). This CDR3 comprises 13 residues. The germline V gene has CDR1 ENHRY and CDR2 SYGVKD. With 11 bases removed from V and 1 base from J, the gap between germline ends came to 14 bases. Here the CDR3 reads CAASGTPQETQYF. CDR3 coding DNA: TGTGCCGCCAGCGGGACACCCCAAGAGACCCAGTACTTC.

This clonotype was detected a few times. An end of the junction does not agree with germline; a read error may underlie this. CDR3 sequence: CSVGDSWRFF. The CDR3 DNA follows: TGCAGCGTGGGGGACAGTTGGAGGTTCTTC. This sequence joins TRBV29-1 and TRBJ2-5; 7 bases map to TRBD1. The CDR3 length is 10 residues. Per the germline V gene, CDR1 is SQVTM and CDR2 is ANQGSEA.

Many counts were recorded for this clonotype. The chain couples TRBV5-1 to TRBJ2-7, with D hard to call. Trimming removed 0 bases at V and 4 bases at J, with 5 bases between. CDR3 length: 12 residues. Germline V CDR1 and CDR2: SGHRS, YFSETQ. CDR3 protein: CASSLDFYEQYF. CDR3 DNA: TGCGCCAGCAGCTTGGACTTTTACGAGCAGTACTTC.

V gene TRBV3-1 combines with J gene TRBJ1-2; no clear D gene. Germline V gene sequence: CDR1 LGHDT, CDR2 YNNKEL (reference sequence). V shed 5 bases and J shed 5 bases, with 9 bases lying between them. This CDR3 has 12 amino acids. Here the CDR3 reads CASSVMDYGYTF. Written as DNA, the CDR3 is TGTGCCAGCAGCGTAATGGATTATGGCTACACCTTC.

This clonotype was detected a few times. This chain connects TRBV12-3 or TRBV12-4 to TRBJ1-2, with 8 nucleotides matching TRBD1. V lost 2 bases, J lost 8 bases, and 10 bases stayed unmatched. This CDR3 is built from 15 residues. The CDR3 region is CASSLNGGTGEGYTF. CDR3 coding DNA: TGTGCCAGCAGTTTAAATGGCGGGACAGGCGAAGGCTACACCTTC.

The chain links TRBV30 to TRBJ2-1; D is unclear. Germline CDR1 reads GTSNPN; CDR2 reads SVGIG (reference sequence). The ends were cut back, 1 base at V and 6 bases at J, with 7 bases in the middle. The CDR3 length is 12 residues. The CDR3 is CAWSDLINEQFF. The CDR3, as DNA: TGTGCCTGGAGTGACTTGATCAATGAGCAGTTCTTC.

This clonotype was counted a few times. The chain carries TRBV7-2 and TRBJ1-2; 9 bases are a match to TRBD1. The length of the CDR3 is 14 residues. The J segment lost 6 bases and the V segment lost 5 bases, leaving 7 bases of the junction unmatched. Germline-derived CDR1 and CDR2 are SGHTA and FQGNSA. The CDR3 is CASSQQGASDGYTF. The CDR3, as DNA: TGTGCCAGCAGCCAACAGGGGGCAAGTGATGGCTACACCTTC.

This clonotype was seen a few times. The CDR3 DNA reads as TGCGCCAGCAGCTGGGGGACAGGGGGGAACACTGAAGCTTTCTTT. Residues: CASSWGTGGNTEAFF. The rearrangement joins TRBV5-1 to TRBJ1-1; TRBD1 matches 11 bases. The CDR3 has 15 amino acids. V lost 3 bases to trimming and J lost 1 base; unmatched junction nucleotides: 2. In germline, CDR1 is SGHRS, CDR2 YFSETQ.